The 15 T cell receptor beta chains given below trace back to one sample, sequenced in a study of T-cell reconstitution after alpha-beta-depleted transplantation in children. This sample's TCRbeta library carried unique molecular identifier barcodes. TCRdb passed the PCR reads through MiXCR, listing each CDR3 protein once. The sample holds around 410,000 distinct CDR3 sequences; about a tenth are singletons and the top ten take over 4.5%. The material sequenced was PBMCs from the stem cell graft donor, taken from the stem cell graft. Receptors originate from a human donor who donated a stem cell graft to a child with acute myeloid leukemia.

The chain combines TRBV9 with TRBJ2-2, with a possible D match to TRBD2 (5 bases). Germline-derived CDR1 and CDR2 are SGDLS and YYNGEE. The ends were cut back, 0 bases at V and 1 base at J, with 7 bases in the middle. The length of the CDR3 is 15 residues. The CDR3 here is CASSVERLNTGELFF. The CDR3 DNA reads TGTGCCAGCAGCGTAGAGCGGTTGAACACCGGGGAGCTGTTTTTT.

This clonotype has a handful of counts. CDR3 loop: CASSYGSAGAYEQYF. The CDR3 DNA is TGTGCCAGCAGTTACGGGTCCGCCGGGGCGTACGAGCAGTACTTC. This chain uses TRBV6-5 with TRBJ2-7, with D possibly called TRBD1 or TRBD2 (5 bases each). CDR3 length: 15 residues. Germline V gene lookup returns CDR1 MNHEY and CDR2 SVGAGI. V dropped 2 bases and J dropped 4 bases, with 15 bases sitting between them.

A few counts support this clonotype. The rearrangement joins TRBV6-5 to TRBJ2-2; 8 bases match TRBD1. From germline, CDR1 is MNHEY and CDR2 SVGAGI. The CDR3 contains 18 residues. Trimming took 0 bases from V and 6 from J; bases not matched to a gene: 12. CDR3 nucleotides: TGTGCCAGCAGTTACTCCTTGATGCAGGGGGCATGGGCCGGGGAGCTGTTTTTT. Translating it yields CASSYSLMQGAWAGELFF.

This sequence joins TRBV20-1 and TRBJ2-1; 12 bases are shared with TRBD2. The CDR3 length is 15 residues. Per germline, CDR1 DFQATT and CDR2 SNEGSKA (reference sequence). V shed 3 bases and J 4 bases; nucleotides not matched to a gene: 4. This CDR3 is CSASPGLAGYNEQFF. The CDR3 nucleotides are TGCAGTGCTAGTCCGGGACTAGCGGGTTACAATGAGCAGTTCTTC.

This clonotype was recorded a few times. The genes are TRBV4-2 and TRBJ1-4, with 7 bases matching TRBD1. This CDR3 spans 16 amino acids. The germline V gene encodes CDR1 LGHNA and CDR2 YNFKEQ. With V trimmed by 0 bases and J by 7 bases, 8 bases remained unmatched. The CDR3 reads CASSQELRQGGEKLFF. CDR3 DNA sequence: TGTGCCAGCAGCCAAGAGCTAAGACAGGGTGGTGAAAAACTGTTTTTT.

This clonotype was counted a few times. The chain uses TRBV7-9 and TRBJ2-7; tentatively, D is TRBD1 (7 bases). The CDR3 totals 14 residues. The ends were cut back, 5 bases at V and 4 bases at J, with 15 bases in the middle. Germline loops: CDR1 SEHNR, CDR2 FQNEAQ (reference sequence). CDR3 in amino acids: CASSPGGTAYEQYF. The CDR3 DNA follows: TGTGCCAGCAGCCCTGGGGGGACAGCTTACGAGCAGTACTTC. The full variable domain, completed using reference TRBV7-9 and TRBJ2-7, is DTGVSQNPRHKITKRGQNVTFRCDPISEHNRLYWYRQTLGQGPEFLTYFQNEAQLEKSRLLSDRFSAERPKGSFSTLEIQRTEQGDSAMYLCASSPGGTAYEQYFGPGTRLTVT.

The gene calls are TRBV5-5 and TRBJ1-4; weak D call: TRBD1 (5 bases). CDR3 size: 14 residues. V lost 0 bases, J lost 5 bases, and 8 bases lay in between. In germline, CDR1 is SGHKS, CDR2 YYEKEE (reference sequence). Here the CDR3 reads CASSLGGFNEKLFF. The CDR3, as DNA: TGTGCCAGCAGCTTGGGGGGGTTCAATGAAAAACTGTTTTTT.

The V and J genes are TRBV5-6 and TRBJ2-7; 13 bases map to TRBD2. V lost 4 bases to trimming and J lost 5 bases; unmatched junction nucleotides: 12. Germline CDR1 reads SGHDT; CDR2 reads YYEEEE. This CDR3 spans 17 amino acids. CDR3 DNA sequence: TGTGCCAGCAGCCAAAGACTAGCGGGAGGAAATGGCCACGAGCAGTACTTC. Amino acid sequence: CASSQRLAGGNGHEQYF. The whole variable domain, remainder taken from reference TRBV5-6 and TRBJ2-7, is DAGVTQSPTHLIKTRGQQVTLRCSPKSGHDTVSWYQQALGQGPQFIFQYYEEEERQRGNFPDRFSGHQFPNYSSELNVNALLLGDSALYLCASSQRLAGGNGHEQYFGPGTRLTVT.

This CDR3 reads CASSLIKGVTSGRVEQYF. DNA of the CDR3: TGTGCCAGCAGCTTGATCAAAGGTGTGACTAGCGGGAGGGTCGAGCAGTACTTC. The chain carries TRBV5-6 and TRBJ2-7, with 14 bases identical to TRBD2. Germline assignment: CDR1 SGHDT and CDR2 YYEEEE. After removal of 1 base from V and 6 bases from J, the junction contained 12 bases not matched to a gene. The length of the CDR3 is 18 residues.

This clonotype has only a few counts. The chain couples TRBV20-1 to TRBJ1-1; 7 positions agree with TRBD1. This CDR3 comprises 12 residues. Germline V gives CDR1 DFQATT, CDR2 SNEGSKA (reference sequence). With 3 bases clipped from V and 7 bases from J, the junction kept 5 bases outside the gene matches. The CDR3 DNA is TGCAGTGCTAGGATGACAGGGAATGAAGCTTTCTTT. It encodes CSARMTGNEAFF.

This clonotype has only a few counts. The rearrangement links TRBV10-3 to TRBJ2-5, with 10 bases that match TRBD2. With 6 bases clipped from V and 4 bases from J, the junction kept 5 bases outside the gene matches. Germline values: CDR1 ENHRY, CDR2 SYGVKD. CDR3 length equals 14 residues. The CDR3 DNA reads TGTGCCATCAGCCTAGCGGGGGTAGGAGAGACCCAGTACTTC. As protein: CAISLAGVGETQYF.

The chain couples TRBV20-1 to TRBJ2-2; TRBD1 aligns across 7 bases. J gave up 1 base and V 6 bases, and 2 bases lay outside the gene matches. This CDR3 is built from 13 residues. Germline V gene sequence: CDR1 DFQATT, CDR2 SNEGSKA (reference sequence). CDR3: CSAWTGNTGELFF. In DNA form, the CDR3 reads TGCAGTGCATGGACAGGGAACACCGGGGAGCTGTTTTTT.

The V and J genes are TRBV4-1 and TRBJ2-7; a possible D gene is TRBD1 (5 bases). Trimming stripped 0 bases from V and 0 bases from J, with 18 bases between. CDR1 MGHRA and CDR2 YSYEKL come from the germline V gene. This CDR3 spans 18 amino acids. CDR3 sequence reads: CASSQDAIGQGGSYEQYF. The CDR3 DNA sequence: TGCGCCAGCAGCCAAGATGCGATAGGGCAGGGTGGCTCCTACGAGCAGTACTTC.

The J gene is TRBJ2-5, the V gene TRBV6-1; unclear D gene. This CDR3 has 13 amino acids. The germline V gene has CDR1 MNHNS and CDR2 SASEGT. V was trimmed by 2 bases and J by 3 bases, leaving 7 bases between them. CDR3 in DNA: TGTGCCAGCAGTGAAAAAGGGAAAGAGACCCAGTACTTC. It is translated as CASSEKGKETQYF.

The chain employs TRBV7-2 and TRBJ2-2, with D maybe TRBD2 (5 bases). Germline assignment: CDR1 SGHTA and CDR2 FQGNSA. The CDR3 is 14 amino acids. V was trimmed by 5 bases and J by 7 bases, leaving 14 bases between them. The CDR3 loop is CASSPSITSGELFF. The CDR3 DNA is TGTGCCAGCAGCCCCTCTATCACTAGCGGGGAGCTGTTTTTT.